The 20 T cell receptor beta chains below were found in one sample sequenced in a study of memory CD4+ T cells and cytomegalovirus serostatus. The protocol was immunoSEQ multiplex PCR, while the TCRdb copy is restricted to in-frame clones and leaves out a portion. The sample lists some 60,000 clones, 70% to 80% seen once, with more than 2.5% in the top ten. Single viable CD3+CD4+CD8-CD45RO+ cells were sorted as the memory CD4+ T cells. The sequenced material came from memory CD4+ T cells from blood. These receptors came from an adult in good health and CMV-seropositive.

This chain uses TRBV2 with TRBJ2-7; D gene ambiguous. Trimming took 5 bases from V and 0 from J, leaving 8 bases between them. The CDR3 sequence is 13 residues long. The germline gives CDR1 SNHLY, CDR2 FYNNEI. In DNA, the CDR3 is TGTGCCAGCAGTACCACCCCCTCCTACGAGCAGTACGTC. Amino acid sequence: CASSTTPSYEQYV.

The chain carries TRBV4-2 and TRBJ2-1; D is unresolved. Trimming removed 1 base from V and 3 bases from J, with 13 bases in between. The CDR3 spans 16 residues. Germline CDR1 and CDR2: LGHNA and YNFKEQ. The CDR3 protein is CASSQGSFGDYNEQFF. The CDR3 nucleotides are TGTGCCAGCAGCCAAGGGAGCTTCGGAGACTACAATGAGCAGTTCTTC.

The chain joins TRBV28 to TRBJ2-7; D remains unclear. Trimming shortened V by 7 bases and J by 2 bases, and 15 bases separated the two germline ends. This CDR3 region has 14 residues. In germline, CDR1 is MDHEN, CDR2 SYDVKM. CDR3 sequence (DNA): TGTGCCAGCACCCCCGCCGACGTCGCCTACGAGCAGTACGTC. Its protein is CASTPADVAYEQYV.

V is TRBV5-1 and J is TRBJ2-1, with 11 bases identical to TRBD2. J lost 0 bases, V lost 7 bases, and 12 bases had no gene match. The CDR3 has 18 amino acids. Germline V gives CDR1 SGHRS, CDR2 YFSETQ. CDR3 sequence reads: CASGSPGTSGSSYNEQFF. The CDR3 nucleotides are TGCGCCAGCGGTTCCCCCGGGACTAGCGGTAGCTCCTACAATGAGCAGTTCTTC.

V and J are TRBV6-1 and TRBJ1-5, with D possibly matching TRBD1 (6 bases). Germline assignment: CDR1 MNHNS and CDR2 SASEGT. The V end lost 6 bases, the J end lost 7 bases, and 19 bases lay between the germline ends. The CDR3 totals 15 residues. CDR3 loop: CASRPGWGQEQPQHF. The CDR3 coding sequence is TGTGCCAGCAGGCCGGGTTGGGGGCAAGAGCAGCCCCAGCATTTT.

V and J are TRBV7-9 and TRBJ2-3; the match to TRBD2 covers 7 bases. This CDR3 has 15 amino acids. Unmatched junction bases numbered 6, after V lost 3 bases and J lost 3 bases. Per the germline V gene, CDR1 is SEHNR and CDR2 is FQNEAQ (reference sequence). The CDR3 loop reads CASSFGLRETDTQYF. CDR3 nucleotide sequence: TGTGCCAGCAGCTTCGGGTTGCGGGAGACAGATACGCAGTATTTT.

This rearrangement joins TRBV29-1 to TRBJ2-5; perhaps TRBD2 as D (5 bases). Germline V gene lookup returns CDR1 SQVTM and CDR2 ANQGSEA. The CDR3 is 12 amino acids. The V and J ends lost 4 bases and 5 bases respectively, with 11 bases between them. Here the CDR3 reads CSVVARAETQYF. For the CDR3, the DNA is TGCAGCGTTGTAGCGCGGGCGGAGACCCAGTACTTC.

This clone was recorded at least ten times. The rearrangement links TRBV7-8 to TRBJ1-3; weak D call: TRBD1 (5 bases). Trimming removed 5 bases from V and 3 bases from J, with 11 bases in between. Germline CDR1 is SGHVS and CDR2 is FQNEAQ. The CDR3 has 14 residues. As DNA, the CDR3 is TGTGCCAGCAGCCCAAGGGGTGTTGGAAACACCATATATTTT. It yields the protein CASSPRGVGNTIYF.

This clone was picked up a small number of times. The V and J genes are TRBV25-1 and TRBJ2-5; D gene unclear. Germline-derived CDR1 and CDR2 are MGHDK and SYGVNS. The CDR3 spans 13 residues. Trimming removed 1 base at V and 2 bases at J, with 5 bases between. The CDR3 here is CASSEWDQETQYF. The CDR3 DNA follows: TGTGCCAGCAGTGAATGGGATCAAGAGACCCAGTACTTC.

The chain combines TRBV9 with TRBJ2-1; perhaps TRBD2 as D (6 bases). The germline V and J ends were trimmed by 3 bases and 3 bases, with 16 bases remaining between them. The germline V gene has CDR1 SGDLS and CDR2 YYNGEE. The CDR3 runs to 16 residues. Written as DNA, the CDR3 is TGTGCCAGCAGCGCTACCCGGGACTGGGTCTACAATGAGCAGTTCTTC. Protein sequence: CASSATRDWVYNEQFF.

This chain links TRBV6-6 with TRBJ1-1; D may be TRBD1 (6 bases). V dropped 4 bases and J dropped 3 bases, with 12 bases sitting between them. The CDR3 covers 14 residues. The germline V gene has CDR1 MNHNY and CDR2 SVGAGI (reference sequence). The CDR3 region has the DNA TGTGCCAGCAGTTTCGAGGGGGGGTACACTGAAGCTTTCTTT. It specifies CASSFEGGYTEAFF.

V gene TRBV10-3 combines with J gene TRBJ2-3; D may be TRBD1 (6 bases). From germline, CDR1 is ENHRY and CDR2 SYGVKD. This CDR3 contains 13 residues. V lost 7 bases, J lost 0 bases, and 8 bases lay in between. CDR3 sequence reads: CAITGHSTDTQYF. DNA for the CDR3: TGTGCCATCACGGGACACAGCACAGATACGCAGTATTTT.

V and J are TRBV19 and TRBJ1-3, with 8 bases identical to TRBD1. Per the germline V gene, CDR1 is LNHDA and CDR2 is SQIVND (reference sequence). The length of the CDR3 is 14 residues. J lost 2 bases, V lost 6 bases, and 3 bases had no gene match. Here the CDR3 DNA reads TGTGCCAGTAGGCAGGGGGCGGCTGGAAACACCATATATTTT. It encodes CASRQGAAGNTIYF.

This clone showed up just a few times. The chain is built from TRBV4-3 and TRBJ2-1, with 7 bases that match TRBD2. With 0 bases clipped from V and 15 bases from J, the junction kept 8 bases outside the gene matches. Germline V lookup: CDR1 LGHNA, CDR2 YSLEER. This CDR3 is 13 amino acids long. Here the CDR3 DNA reads TGCGCCAGCAGCCAAGATCAAGCGGGAAGCCCGTTCTTC. It specifies CASSQDQAGSPFF.

This clone came up many times. This chain links TRBV28 with TRBJ2-7, with D perhaps given as TRBD1 or TRBD2 (5 bases each). The length of the CDR3 is 16 residues. Looked up from germline, CDR1 is MDHEN and CDR2 is SYDVKM. The germline V and J ends were trimmed by 2 bases and 2 bases, with 16 bases remaining between them. The chain's CDR3 is CASSLDSMGPTYEQYF. CDR3 sequence (DNA): TGTGCCAGCAGTTTAGACTCGATGGGACCCACCTACGAGCAGTACTTC.

The chain joins TRBV2 to TRBJ2-2; D is perhaps TRBD1 (7 bases). The length of the CDR3 is 13 residues. Germline CDR1 is SNHLY and CDR2 is FYNNEI. V lost 6 bases, J lost 15 bases, and 20 bases lay in between. CDR3 protein: CASRIDREGGMFF. The CDR3 DNA reads TGTGCCAGCAGAATAGACAGGGAAGGGGGGATGTTTTTT.

This chain uses TRBV11-2 with TRBJ2-3; unclear D gene. The germline gives CDR1 SGHAT, CDR2 FQNNGV. The ends were cut back, 1 base at V and 4 bases at J, with 0 bases in the middle. This CDR3 is built from 11 residues. CDR3 bases: TGTGCCAGCAGCTTAGCAGATACGCAGTATTTT. The encoded protein is CASSLADTQYF.

The gene calls are TRBV10-3 and TRBJ1-1; D is unresolved. V lost 6 bases and J 1 base, leaving 9 bases between the germline ends. The CDR3 has 13 amino acids. Germline-derived CDR1 and CDR2 are ENHRY and SYGVKD. This chain's CDR3 is CAISQRANTEAFF. The CDR3 nucleotides are TGTGCCATCAGCCAAAGAGCGAACACTGAAGCTTTCTTT.

V and J are TRBV28 and TRBJ2-7, with D maybe TRBD1 (6 bases). This CDR3 is 14 amino acids long. V lost 4 bases and J 3 bases, leaving 13 bases between the germline ends. Germline V CDR1 and CDR2: MDHEN, SYDVKM. As DNA, the CDR3 is TGTGCCAGCAGTTCTTTCTCGACAGGCTACGAGCAGTACGTC. It translates to CASSSFSTGYEQYV.

The rearrangement uses TRBV11-1 and TRBJ2-1; 7 bases match TRBD1. The germline gives CDR1 SGHAT, CDR2 FQDESV (reference sequence). The CDR3 consists of 15 residues. Trimming took 5 bases from V and 8 from J; bases not matched to a gene: 12. CDR3 nucleotides: TGTGCCAGCAGCCGGAATCAACAGGGGTCGGATGAGCAGTTCTTC. Amino acids: CASSRNQQGSDEQFF. The variable domain in full, with the rest retrieved from reference TRBV11-1 and TRBJ2-1, is EAEVAQSPRYKITEKSQAVAFWCDPISGHATLYWYRQILGQGPELLVQFQDESVVDDSQLPKDRFSAERLKGVDSTLKIQPAELGDSAMYLCASSRNQQGSDEQFFGPGTRLTVL.